This T cell receptor beta chain was sequenced for a study of blood T cell repertoires in COVID-19. Overall study: Material from acute and convalescent COVID-19 was sourced from the United States, Italy and Spain.

Per the original methods: It was from reference gene primer amplification that nucleated cell counts were estimated. TCRdb keeps only in-frame clones here, not all; method: immunoSEQ multiplex PCR. V, J and clone size are those of that table, while D and trimming were read from the DNA. The sample has some 260,000 clones, approximately 86% seen once. The CDR3 consists of 14 residues. The germline V gene has CDR1 SNHLY and CDR2 FYNNEI. Losses at the gene ends were 6 bases for V and 10 bases for J; bases not matched to a gene: 13. The chain links TRBV2 to TRBJ2-3; 7 bases agree with TRBD2. The sequenced sample was peripheral blood. The TCR originated in a woman in her 30s with acute or convalescent COVID-19. CDR3 in amino acids: CASSLAETIGAQYF. The DNA for the CDR3 is TGTGCCAGCAGCCTAGCGGAGACAATAGGGGCGCAGTATTTT.